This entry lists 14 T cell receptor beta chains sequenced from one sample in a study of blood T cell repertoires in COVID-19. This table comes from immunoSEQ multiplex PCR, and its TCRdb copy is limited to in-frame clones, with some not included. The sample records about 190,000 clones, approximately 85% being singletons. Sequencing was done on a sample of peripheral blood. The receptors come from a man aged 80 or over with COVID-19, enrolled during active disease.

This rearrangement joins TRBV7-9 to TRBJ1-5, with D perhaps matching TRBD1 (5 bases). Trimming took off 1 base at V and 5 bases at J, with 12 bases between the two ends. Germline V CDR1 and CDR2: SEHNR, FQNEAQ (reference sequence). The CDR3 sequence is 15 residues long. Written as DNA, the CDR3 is TGTGCCAGCAGCTTAGGAGGCGGGGGGGATCAGCCCCAGCATTTT. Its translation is CASSLGGGGDQPQHF.

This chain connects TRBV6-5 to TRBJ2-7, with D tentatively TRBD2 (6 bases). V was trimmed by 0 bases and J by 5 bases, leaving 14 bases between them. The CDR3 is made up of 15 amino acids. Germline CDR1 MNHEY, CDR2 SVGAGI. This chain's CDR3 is CASSYSTSGVDEQYF. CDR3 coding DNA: TGTGCCAGCAGTTACTCGACATCGGGGGTCGACGAGCAGTACTTC.

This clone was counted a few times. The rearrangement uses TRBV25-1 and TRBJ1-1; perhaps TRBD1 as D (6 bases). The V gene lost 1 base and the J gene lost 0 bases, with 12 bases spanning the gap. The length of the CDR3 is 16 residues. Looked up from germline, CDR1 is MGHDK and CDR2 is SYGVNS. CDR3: CASSELAGALNTEAFF. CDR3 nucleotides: TGTGCCAGCAGTGAATTGGCAGGGGCCTTGAACACTGAAGCTTTCTTT. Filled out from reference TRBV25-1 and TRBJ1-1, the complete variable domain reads EADIYQTPRYLVIGTGKKITLECSQTMGHDKMYWYQQDPGMELHLIHYSYGVNSTEKGDLSSESTVSRIRTEHFPLTLESARPSHTSQYLCASSELAGALNTEAFFGQGTRLTVV.

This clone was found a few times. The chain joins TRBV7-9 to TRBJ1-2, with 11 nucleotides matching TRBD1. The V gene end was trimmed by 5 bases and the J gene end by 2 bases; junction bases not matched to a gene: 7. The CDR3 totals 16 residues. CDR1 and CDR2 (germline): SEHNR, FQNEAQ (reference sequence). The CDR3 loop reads CASSRSGQGGNYGYTF. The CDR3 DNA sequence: TGTGCCAGCAGCCGCTCGGGACAGGGGGGCAACTATGGCTACACCTTC.

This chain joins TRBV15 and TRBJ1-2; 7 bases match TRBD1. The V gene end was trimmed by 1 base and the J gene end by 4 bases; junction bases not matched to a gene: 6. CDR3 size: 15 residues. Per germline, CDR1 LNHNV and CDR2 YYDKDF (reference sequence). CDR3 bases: TGTGCCACCAGCAGAGGGGACAGTATTTCCTATGGCTACACCTTC. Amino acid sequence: CATSRGDSISYGYTF.

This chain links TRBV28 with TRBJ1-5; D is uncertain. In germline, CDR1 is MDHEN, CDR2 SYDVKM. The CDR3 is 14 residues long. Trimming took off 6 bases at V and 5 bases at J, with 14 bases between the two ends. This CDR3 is CASRSARRDQPQHF. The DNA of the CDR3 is TGTGCCAGCAGGTCGGCCCGGCGGGATCAGCCCCAGCATTTT.

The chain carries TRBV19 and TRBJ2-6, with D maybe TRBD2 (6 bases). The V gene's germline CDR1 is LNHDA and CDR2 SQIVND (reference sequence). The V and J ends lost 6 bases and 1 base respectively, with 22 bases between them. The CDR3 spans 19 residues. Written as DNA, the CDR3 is TGTGCCAGTAGCCTTAGGCATGGCAGGGAGGCGTCTGGGGCCAACGTCCTGACTTTC. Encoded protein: CASSLRHGREASGANVLTF.

CDR3 protein: CASSLGLAANEQFF. The DNA of the CDR3 is TGTGCCAGCAGCCTGGGACTAGCAGCTAATGAGCAGTTCTTC. This sequence joins TRBV5-4 and TRBJ2-1; 9 bases align to TRBD2. The CDR3 spans 14 residues. V shed 4 bases, J shed 7 bases, and the junction held 6 bases outside the gene matches. CDR1 SGHNT and CDR2 YYREEE come from the germline V gene (reference sequence). Full variable domain (rest looked up from reference TRBV5-4 and TRBJ2-1): ETGVTQSPTHLIKTRGQQVTLRCSSQSGHNTVSWYQQALGQGPQFIFQYYREEENGRGNFPPRFSGLQFPNYSSELNVNALELDDSALYLCASSLGLAANEQFFGPGTRLTVL.

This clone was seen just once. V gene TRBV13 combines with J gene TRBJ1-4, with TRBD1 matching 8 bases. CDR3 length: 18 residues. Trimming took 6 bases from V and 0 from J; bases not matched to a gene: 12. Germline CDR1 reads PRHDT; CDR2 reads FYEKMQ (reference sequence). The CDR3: CASSRGTGTSSTNEKLFF. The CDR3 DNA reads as TGTGCCAGCAGTCGTGGGACAGGAACCTCCTCAACTAATGAAAAACTGTTTTTT.

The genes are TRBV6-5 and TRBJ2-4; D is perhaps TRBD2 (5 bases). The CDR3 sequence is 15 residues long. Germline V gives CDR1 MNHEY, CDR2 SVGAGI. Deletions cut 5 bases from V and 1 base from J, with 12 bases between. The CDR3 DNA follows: TGTGCCAGCAGTCTTAGCGTAGATGCCAAAAACATTCAGTACTTC. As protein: CASSLSVDAKNIQYF.

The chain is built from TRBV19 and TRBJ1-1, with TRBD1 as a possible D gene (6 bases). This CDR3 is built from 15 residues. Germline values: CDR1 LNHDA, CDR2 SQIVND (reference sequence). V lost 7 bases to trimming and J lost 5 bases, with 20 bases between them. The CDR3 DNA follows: TGTGCCAGTAAGGAGGCAGGGGAGACGTGGACTGAAGCTTTCTTT. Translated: CASKEAGETWTEAFF.

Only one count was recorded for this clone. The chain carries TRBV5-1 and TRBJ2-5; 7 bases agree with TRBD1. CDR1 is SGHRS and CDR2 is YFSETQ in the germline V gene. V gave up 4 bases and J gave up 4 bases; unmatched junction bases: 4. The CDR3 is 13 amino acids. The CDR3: CASSIGQAETQYF. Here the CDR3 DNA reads TGCGCCAGCAGCATAGGACAGGCAGAGACCCAGTACTTC. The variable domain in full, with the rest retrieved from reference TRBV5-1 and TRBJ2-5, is KAGVTQTPRYLIKTRGQQVTLSCSPISGHRSVSWYQQTPGQGLQFLFEYFSETQRNKGNFPGRFSGRQFSNSRSEMNVSTLELGDSALYLCASSIGQAETQYFGPGTRLLVL.

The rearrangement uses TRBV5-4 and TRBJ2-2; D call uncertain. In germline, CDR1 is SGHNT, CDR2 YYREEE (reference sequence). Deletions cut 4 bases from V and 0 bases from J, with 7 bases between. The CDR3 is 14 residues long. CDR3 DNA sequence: TGTGCCAGCAGCCGTTCAGCGAACACCGGGGAGCTGTTTTTT. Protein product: CASSRSANTGELFF.

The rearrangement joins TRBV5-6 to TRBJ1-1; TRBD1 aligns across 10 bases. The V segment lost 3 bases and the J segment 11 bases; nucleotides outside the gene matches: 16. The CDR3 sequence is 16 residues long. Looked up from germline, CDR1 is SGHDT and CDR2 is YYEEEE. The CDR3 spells CASSSAGTGAAVGAFF. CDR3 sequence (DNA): TGTGCCAGCAGCTCCGCGGGGACAGGGGCCGCGGTTGGTGCTTTCTTT.